The clone carrying this T cell receptor beta chain showed up just once. Its antigen is currently unknown. This record comes from a study of blood T cells in healthy people across ages. The second PCR ran about 6 to 12 cycles with a sample-barcoded 5' primer and J-beta primers. The authors tagged each cDNA molecule using a template-switch adaptor with 12 random nucleotides. In TCRdb, the 5' RACE reads were re-called with MiXCR into one record per CDR3 protein. The profile covers roughly 700,000 distinct CDR3 sequences, with 32% appearing a single time and roughly 15% taken by the ten largest. Every donor provided approximately 9.2 milliliters of peripheral blood. The V gene's germline CDR1 is MNHEY and CDR2 SMNVEV (reference sequence). The CDR3 sequence is 13 residues long. V gave up 9 bases and J gave up 5 bases; unmatched junction bases: 6. Whole-study results and caveats: While age rose, TCR beta diversity per million T cells dropped in a roughly linear way. When one million T cells were used, diversity estimates were thought to be underestimates.

The sample was blood. This receptor was taken from a woman of 80 years or more in good health. This chain joins TRBV27 and TRBJ2-1; TRBD2 matches 8 bases. CDR3 nucleotides: TGTGCCAGTCTTAGCGGGATAGACAATGAGCAGTTCTTC. Protein sequence: CASLSGIDNEQFF.